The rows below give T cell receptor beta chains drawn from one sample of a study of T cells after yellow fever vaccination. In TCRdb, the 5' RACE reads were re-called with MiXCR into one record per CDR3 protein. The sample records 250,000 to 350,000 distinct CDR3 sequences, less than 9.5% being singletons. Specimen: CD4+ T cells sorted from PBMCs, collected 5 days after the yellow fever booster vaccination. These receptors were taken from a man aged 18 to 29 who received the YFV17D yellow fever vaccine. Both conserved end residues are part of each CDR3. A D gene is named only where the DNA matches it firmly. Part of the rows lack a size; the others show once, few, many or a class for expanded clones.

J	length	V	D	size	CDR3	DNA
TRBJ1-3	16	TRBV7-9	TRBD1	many	CASSSTGGASGNTIYF	TGTGCCAGCAGCTCGACAGGGGGCGCGTCGGGAAACACCATATATTTT
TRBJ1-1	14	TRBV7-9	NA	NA	CASSSQQANTEAFF	TGTGCCAGCAGCTCACAACAGGCGAACACTGAAGCTTTCTTT
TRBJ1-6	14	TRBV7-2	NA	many	CASTPPIYNSPLHF	TGTGCCAGCACTCCACCGATCTATAATTCACCCCTCCACTTT
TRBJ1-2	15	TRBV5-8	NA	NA	CASSLGPGQFYGYTF	TGTGCCAGCAGCTTGGGCCCCGGACAGTTCTATGGCTACACCTTC
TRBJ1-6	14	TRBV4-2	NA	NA	CASSATGSNSPLHF	TGTGCCAGCAGCGCTACAGGCAGTAATTCACCCCTCCACTTT
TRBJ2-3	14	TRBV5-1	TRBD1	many	CASSGTGRADTQYF	TGCGCCAGCAGCGGGACAGGGCGCGCAGATACGCAGTATTTT
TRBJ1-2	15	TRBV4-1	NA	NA	CASSRRAAGEFGYTF	TGCGCCAGCAGTCGTCGGGCGGCAGGGGAGTTTGGCTACACCTTC
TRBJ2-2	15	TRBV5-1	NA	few	CASSQETPNTGELFF	TGCGCCAGCAGCCAAGAGACTCCGAACACCGGGGAGCTGTTTTTT
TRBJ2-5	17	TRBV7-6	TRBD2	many	CASSLRLAGGWQETQYF	TGTGCCAGCAGCTTACGGCTAGCGGGGGGCTGGCAAGAGACCCAGTACTTC
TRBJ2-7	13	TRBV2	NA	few	CASRAGTSYEQYF	TGTGCCAGCAGGGCCGGGACTTCCTACGAGCAGTACTTC
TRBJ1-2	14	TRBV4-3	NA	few	CASSQERANYGYTF	TGCGCCAGCAGCCAAGAGAGGGCTAACTATGGCTACACCTTC
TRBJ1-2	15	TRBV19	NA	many	CASSIQGGRARGYTF	TGTGCCAGTAGTATCCAGGGAGGACGAGCTCGTGGCTACACCTTC
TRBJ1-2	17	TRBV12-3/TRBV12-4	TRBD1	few	CASSPGTGGAVNYGYTF	TGTGCCAGCAGCCCCGGGACAGGGGGTGCGGTTAACTATGGCTACACCTTC
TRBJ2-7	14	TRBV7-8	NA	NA	CASSFIDDSYEQYF	TGTGCCAGCAGCTTTATAGACGATTCCTACGAGCAGTACTTC
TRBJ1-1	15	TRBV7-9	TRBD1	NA	CASRQWTGENTEAFF	TGTGCCAGCAGACAATGGACAGGCGAGAACACTGAAGCTTTCTTT
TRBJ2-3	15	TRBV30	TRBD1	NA	CASLLRSRDRDTQYF	TGTGCCTCCCTCCTAAGAAGCCGGGACAGGGATACGCAGTATTTT
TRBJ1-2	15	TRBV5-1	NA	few	CASSLYTGPNYGYTF	TGCGCCAGCAGCTTGTATACCGGGCCTAACTATGGCTACACCTTC
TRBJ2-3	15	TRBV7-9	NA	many	CASSLSVRLTDTQYF	TGTGCCAGCAGCTTATCGGTACGGCTCACAGATACGCAGTATTTT
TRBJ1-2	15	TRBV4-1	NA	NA	CASSQISAGARGYTF	TGCGCCAGCAGCCAAATTTCGGCAGGGGCGCGGGGCTACACCTTC
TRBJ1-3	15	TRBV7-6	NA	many	CASSYRGTSGNTIYF	TGTGCCAGCAGCTACCGCGGAACCTCTGGAAACACCATATATTTT
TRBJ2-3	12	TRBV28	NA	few	CASSPVADTQYF	TGTGCCAGCAGCCCCGTCGCAGATACGCAGTATTTT
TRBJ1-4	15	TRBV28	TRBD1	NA	CASSPATGEGEKLFF	TGTGCCAGCAGCCCAGCTACAGGGGAGGGTGAAAAACTGTTTTTT
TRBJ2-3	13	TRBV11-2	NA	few	CASSFWGADTQYF	TGTGCCAGCAGCTTTTGGGGGGCAGATACGCAGTATTTT
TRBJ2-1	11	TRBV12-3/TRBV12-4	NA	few	CASSLSREQFF	TGTGCCAGCAGCCTCTCCCGGGAGCAGTTCTTC
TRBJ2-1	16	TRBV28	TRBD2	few	CASSSAGLAGRNEQFF	TGTGCCAGCAGTTCTGCCGGACTAGCGGGGCGGAATGAGCAGTTCTTC
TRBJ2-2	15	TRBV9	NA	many	CASTPNRQGTGELFF	TGTGCCAGCACCCCCAATCGGCAGGGCACCGGGGAGCTGTTTTTT
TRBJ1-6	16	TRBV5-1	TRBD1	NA	CASSLALRGYGSPLHF	TGCGCCAGCAGCCTAGCCCTCAGGGGGTATGGTTCACCCCTCCACTTT
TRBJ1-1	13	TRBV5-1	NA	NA	CASSPPQRTEAFF	TGCGCCAGCAGTCCCCCGCAGAGGACTGAAGCTTTCTTT
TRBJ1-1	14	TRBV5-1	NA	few	CASSLGVTGPGAFF	TGCGCCAGCAGCTTGGGAGTGACAGGTCCTGGAGCTTTCTTT
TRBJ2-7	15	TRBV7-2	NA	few	CASSAAGTVNYEQYF	TGTGCCAGCAGCGCAGCCGGGACGGTCAATTACGAGCAGTACTTC
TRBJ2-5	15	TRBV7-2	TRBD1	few	CASSISQGYQETQYF	TGTGCCAGCAGCATTTCACAGGGGTACCAAGAGACCCAGTACTTC
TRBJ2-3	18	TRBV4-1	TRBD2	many	CASSQGPLTAGGPNTQYF	TGCGCCAGCAGCCAAGGACCCCTAACAGCGGGGGGGCCAAATACGCAGTATTTT
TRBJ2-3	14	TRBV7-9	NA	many	CASSLVGGPDTQYF	TGTGCCAGCAGCTTGGTTGGGGGGCCAGATACGCAGTATTTT
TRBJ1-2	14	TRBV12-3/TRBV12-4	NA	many	CASSSYDASYGYTF	TGTGCCAGCAGTTCCTATGATGCCTCCTATGGCTACACCTTC